Listed below are T cell receptor beta chains from one sample, sequenced in a study of blood T cells in healthy people across ages. A single record per CDR3 protein comes from TCRdb applying MiXCR to the 5' RACE reads. The sample contains fewer than 2 million distinct CDR3 sequences, about two fifths of which appear only once. The sequenced sample consisted of blood. These receptors all come from a human donor in good health. CDR3s include the opening cysteine and the closing phenylalanine or tryptophan. A D gene is named only where the DNA matches it firmly. Not all rows give a size; the values are once, few, many and, for expanded clones, a class.

v_call	clone_size	j_call	d_call	cdr3_aa	cdr3_nt
TRBV6-4	many	TRBJ2-3	TRBD2	CASSDSKGGGRTDTQYF	TGTGCCAGCAGTGACTCTAAGGGCGGGGGGCGAACAGATACGCAGTATTTT
TRBV7-9	-	TRBJ2-7	-	CASSFKQGRRSSYEQYF	TGTGCCAGCAGCTTCAAACAGGGACGTCGTAGCTCCTACGAGCAGTACTTC
TRBV4-2	few	TRBJ1-1	-	CASSQESPGTYNTEAFF	TGTGCCAGCAGCCAAGAGAGTCCCGGGACATACAACACTGAAGCTTTCTTT
TRBV3-1	-	TRBJ1-5	-	CASSQDWGSYQPQHF	TGTGCCAGCAGCCAAGATTGGGGAAGCTATCAGCCCCAGCATTTT
TRBV5-1	-	TRBJ1-1	-	CASSSEGPNTEAFF	TGCGCCAGCAGCTCGGAGGGCCCTAACACTGAAGCTTTCTTT
TRBV29-1	-	TRBJ1-2	-	CSVEERGEANYGYTF	TGCAGCGTTGAAGAGCGGGGGGAGGCTAACTATGGCTACACCTTC
TRBV20-1	-	TRBJ1-5	-	CSANNRNQPQHF	TGCAGTGCTAATAACCGCAATCAGCCCCAGCATTTT
TRBV13	-	TRBJ2-4	-	CASSARHTIEQYF	TGTGCCAGCAGCGCCCGACACACTATAGAGCAGTACTTC
TRBV25-1	few	TRBJ2-6	-	CASSDRGSSGANVLTF	TGTGCCAGCAGTGACAGGGGAAGCTCTGGGGCCAACGTCCTGACTTTC
TRBV5-1	few	TRBJ2-3	-	CASSLEGGPPVREDTQYF	TGCGCCAGCAGCTTGGAGGGGGGTCCCCCCGTGAGGGAAGATACGCAGTATTTT
TRBV27	-	TRBJ2-5	-	CASSAAGISSRETQYF	TGTGCCAGCAGTGCGGCCGGGATCTCCTCAAGGGAGACCCAGTACTTC
TRBV6-2/TRBV6-3	once	TRBJ1-1	-	CASSYGSVNTEAFF	TGTGCCAGCAGTTACGGCAGCGTGAACACTGAAGCTTTCTTT
TRBV28	-	TRBJ2-7	TRBD1	CASSRVSGTEYSYEQYF	TGTGCCAGCAGTAGAGTCTCCGGGACAGAATACTCCTACGAGCAGTACTTC
TRBV5-6	-	TRBJ2-3	-	CASSLAGPGSDTQYF	TGTGCCAGCAGCTTGGCGGGACCCGGTTCCGATACGCAGTATTTT
TRBV3-1	-	TRBJ1-2	-	CASSQDRDNLGGYTF	TGTGCCAGCAGCCAAGATCGAGACAATCTGGGTGGCTACACCTTC
TRBV7-2	few	TRBJ2-7	-	CASSLYPSSDEQYF	TGTGCCAGCAGCTTATATCCTAGCTCCGACGAGCAGTACTTC
TRBV7-2	-	TRBJ2-1	TRBD1	CASSLQRDRGYNEQFF	TGTGCCAGCAGCCTCCAGAGGGACAGGGGCTACAATGAGCAGTTCTTC
TRBV9	-	TRBJ2-3	-	CASSASPGSHTDTQYF	TGTGCCAGCAGCGCGTCCCCGGGCTCCCACACAGATACGCAGTATTTT
TRBV5-6	-	TRBJ2-3	-	CASSLTPISDPGLGTQYF	TGTGCCAGCAGCTTGACACCGATTAGCGACCCCGGATTGGGTACGCAGTATTTT
TRBV4-2	-	TRBJ2-1	-	CASSQGILRAYNGQFF	TGTGCCAGCAGCCAAGGAATTCTAAGGGCCTACAATGGGCAGTTCTTC
TRBV28	few	TRBJ2-7	-	CASSPGLVVHEQYF	TGTGCCAGCAGCCCCGGGTTGGTAGTGCACGAGCAGTACTTC
TRBV12-3/TRBV12-4	-	TRBJ2-3	TRBD2	CASTRGVTDTQYF	TGTGCCAGCACCCGGGGGGTTACAGATACGCAGTATTTT
TRBV3-1	-	TRBJ2-5	TRBD1	CASSQTDRDPQETQYF	TGTGCCAGCAGCCAAACCGACAGGGACCCCCAAGAGACCCAGTACTTC
TRBV25-1	-	TRBJ1-1	-	CASSDGYTEAFF	TGTGCCAGCAGTGATGGCTACACTGAAGCTTTCTTT
TRBV25-1	-	TRBJ2-6	-	CASSPFRGTGANVLTF	TGTGCCAGCAGTCCCTTTCGGGGTACTGGGGCCAACGTCCTGACTTTC
TRBV29-1	-	TRBJ2-7	TRBD1	CSVLGTKTGSYEQYF	TGCAGCGTTTTGGGAACCAAGACAGGGTCGTACGAGCAGTACTTC
TRBV7-9	few	TRBJ2-3	-	CASTRGGPEGTQYF	TGTGCCAGCACCAGGGGGGGTCCGGAGGGTACGCAGTATTTT
TRBV7-6	few	TRBJ2-7	TRBD1	CASSYTTGAYEQYF	TGTGCCAGCAGCTATACGACAGGGGCCTACGAGCAGTACTTC
TRBV2	-	TRBJ2-3	-	CASIPGPGVDTQYF	TGTGCCAGCATCCCGGGACCCGGGGTAGATACGCAGTATTTT
TRBV6-1	-	TRBJ2-1	-	CASSGGTEQFF	TGTGCCAGCAGTGGGGGGACGGAGCAGTTCTTC
TRBV11-3	-	TRBJ1-1	-	CASSSLAITEAFF	TGTGCCAGCAGCTCCCTAGCGATCACTGAAGCTTTCTTT
TRBV20-1	-	TRBJ1-4	-	CSARSRDTHNEKLFF	TGCAGTGCTAGATCCAGGGACACCCATAATGAAAAACTGTTTTTT
TRBV7-2	once	TRBJ2-4	-	CASSLARDRYEQYF	TGTGCCAGCAGCTTAGCAAGGGATAGGTACGAGCAATACTTC
TRBV30	-	TRBJ2-4	-	CAWSVGVAKNIQYF	TGTGCCTGGAGTGTCGGGGTAGCCAAAAACATTCAGTACTTC
TRBV5-1	few	TRBJ2-7	-	CASSRSGRETEQYF	TGCGCCAGCAGCCGATCCGGACGGGAAACCGAGCAGTACTTC
TRBV7-2	few	TRBJ2-3	-	CASSLGSQSDTQYF	TGTGCCAGCAGCTTAGGGTCCCAATCGGATACGCAGTATTTT
TRBV6-2/TRBV6-3	few	TRBJ1-1	-	CASSFIPWGNTEAFF	TGTGCCAGCAGTTTTATTCCTTGGGGGAACACTGAAGCTTTCTTT
TRBV6-5	-	TRBJ2-7	TRBD1	CASSTREGASYEQYF	TGTGCCAGCAGTACTCGTGAGGGGGCGTCCTACGAGCAGTACTTC
TRBV5-1	many	TRBJ2-7	TRBD1	CASSLAVGQGTYEQYF	TGCGCCAGCAGCTTGGCGGTGGGACAGGGTACCTACGAGCAGTACTTC
TRBV29-1	few	TRBJ2-2	-	CSVVKYATGGTGELFF	TGCAGCGTCGTTAAGTATGCGACAGGAGGTACCGGGGAGCTGTTTTTT
TRBV11-3	-	TRBJ2-4	-	CASSYNPSVIGKNIQYF	TGTGCCAGCAGCTATAATCCTAGCGTGATCGGCAAAAACATTCAGTACTTC
TRBV7-9	-	TRBJ2-1	TRBD1	CASSPATGGWYNEQFF	TGTGCCAGCAGCCCAGCGACAGGGGGGTGGTACAATGAGCAGTTCTTC
TRBV7-2	-	TRBJ2-6	-	CASSFQGRRSGANVLTF	TGTGCCAGCAGCTTCCAGGGAAGACGCTCTGGGGCCAACGTCCTGACTTTC
TRBV24-1	-	TRBJ2-1	-	CATRSSTLEASEQFF	TGTGCCACCAGGAGCTCGACATTAGAAGCCAGTGAGCAGTTCTTC